A selection of T cell receptor beta chains follows, all from one sample in a study of T cell changes during pregnancy in multiple sclerosis. Generated by immunoSEQ multiplex PCR, the TCRdb table keeps only in-frame clones and is missing some. This table has over 50,000 clones, around 90% appearing once. Sequenced here: peripheral blood, sampled in the third trimester of pregnancy. These receptors were collected from a female donor in good health, enrolled as a control in a pregnancy study. The conserved cysteine and the conserved F or W are not part of the CDR3 here. Clone size is not always given. Where it is, it says once, few, many or a class for expanded clones.

size	V	J	CDR3
few	TRBV6-4	TRBJ2-1	ASSEGTSGANEQF
-	TRBV11-3	TRBJ2-7	ASSLGQSYEQY
-	TRBV11-2	TRBJ2-4	ASSSLGTGTKNIQY
-	TRBV6-5	TRBJ2-1	ASSADRGGYNEQF
-	TRBV7-8	TRBJ2-5	ASSLVWVTGETQY
-	TRBV6-6	TRBJ2-3	ASSHRAGLDTDTQY
once	TRBV6-5	TRBJ1-4	ASSYSGTRAEKLF
-	TRBV7-3	TRBJ2-5	ASSPRPTGARETQY
-	TRBV28	TRBJ1-2	ASRPNGQGNYGYT
once	TRBV6-1	TRBJ1-1	ASSEAEHEAF
-	TRBV9	TRBJ1-6	ASSPRQGANSPLH
-	TRBV6-5	TRBJ1-1	ASRGTGLNTEAF
-	TRBV7-9	TRBJ2-5	ASSLGTGRETQY
-	TRBV4-1	TRBJ2-2	ASTPVVVNTGELF
-	TRBV6-1	TRBJ2-3	ASSVRDRGRRDTQY
-	TRBV4-3	TRBJ2-2	ASSQDSRDLTGELF
-	TRBV5-1	TRBJ1-2	ASSLGGRERSYT
-	TRBV14	TRBJ1-1	ASSQDPIPGRGTEAF
once	TRBV2	TRBJ1-2	ASSEVQGSYGYT
once	TRBV28	TRBJ1-1	ASRYGQGVGTF
-	TRBV30	TRBJ1-1	AWSPWASTEAF